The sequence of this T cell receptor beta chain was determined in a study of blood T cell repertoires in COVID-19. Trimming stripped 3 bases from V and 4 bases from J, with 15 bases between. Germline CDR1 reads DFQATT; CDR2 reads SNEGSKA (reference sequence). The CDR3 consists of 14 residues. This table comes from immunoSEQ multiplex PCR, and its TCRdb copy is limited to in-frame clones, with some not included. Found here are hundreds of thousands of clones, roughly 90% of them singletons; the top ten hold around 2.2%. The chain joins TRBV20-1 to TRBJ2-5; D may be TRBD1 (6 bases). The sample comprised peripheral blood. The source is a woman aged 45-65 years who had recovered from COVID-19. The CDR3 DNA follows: TGCAGTGCTAGTACAGGGAGTAATGCAGAGACCCAGTACTTC. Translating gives CSASTGSNAETQYF.